The subject of this entry is one T cell receptor beta chain. Its antigen is not identified. The sample comes from a study of resident and recirculating memory T cells in vitiligo. The wider study: Samples were epidermis from two lesional and two nonlesional sites, plus PBMCs.

Some clones are missing from TCRdb's copy, which holds only in-frame ones; the method was immunoSEQ multiplex PCR. The sample contains approximately 69,000 clones, approximately 93% of which appear only once. Patients' lesions had not changed for the previous 6 months. The study, taken as a whole, reports: Clonality differed among vitiligo lesions, with no unique dominant clone. TCR sequences were not conserved across biopsy sites or patients.

The CDR3 loop spans 16 amino acids. The germline V gene encodes CDR1 SEHNR and CDR2 FQNEAQ (reference sequence). The trim removed 2 bases at V and 5 bases at J, leaving 8 bases unmatched. This sequence joins TRBV7-9 and TRBJ2-5; 10 nucleotides line up with TRBD1. The specimen sequenced was blood. The TCR was taken from a male donor with vitiligo. The CDR3 sequence: CASSLLSTGGKETQYF. The DNA for the CDR3 is TGTGCCAGCAGCTTACTCTCGACAGGGGGCAAGGAGACCCAGTACTTC. Combining the CDR3 with reference TRBV7-9 and TRBJ2-5 gives the whole variable domain DTGVSQNPRHKITKRGQNVTFRCDPISEHNRLYWYRQTLGQGPEFLTYFQNEAQLEKSRLLSDRFSAERPKGSFSTLEIQRTEQGDSAMYLCASSLLSTGGKETQYFGPGTRLLVL.